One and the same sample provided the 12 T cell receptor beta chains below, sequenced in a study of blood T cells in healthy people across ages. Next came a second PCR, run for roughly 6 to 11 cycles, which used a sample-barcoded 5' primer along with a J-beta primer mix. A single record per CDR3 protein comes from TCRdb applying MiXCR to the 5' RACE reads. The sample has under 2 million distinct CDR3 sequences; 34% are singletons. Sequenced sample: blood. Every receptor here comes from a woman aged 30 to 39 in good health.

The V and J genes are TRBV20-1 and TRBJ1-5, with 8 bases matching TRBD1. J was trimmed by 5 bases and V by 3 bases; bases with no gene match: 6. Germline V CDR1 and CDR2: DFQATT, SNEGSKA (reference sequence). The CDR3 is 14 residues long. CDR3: CSARRTGNDQPQHF. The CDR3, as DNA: TGCAGTGCTAGGCGGACAGGGAATGATCAGCCCCAGCATTTT.

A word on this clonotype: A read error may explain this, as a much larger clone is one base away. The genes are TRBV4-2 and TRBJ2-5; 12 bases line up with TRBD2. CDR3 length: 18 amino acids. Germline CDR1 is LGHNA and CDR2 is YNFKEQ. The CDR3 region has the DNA TGTGTCAGCAGCCAAGAACTAGCGGGGGGCCTCCACCAAGAGACCCAGTACTTC. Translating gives CVSSQELAGGLHQETQYF.

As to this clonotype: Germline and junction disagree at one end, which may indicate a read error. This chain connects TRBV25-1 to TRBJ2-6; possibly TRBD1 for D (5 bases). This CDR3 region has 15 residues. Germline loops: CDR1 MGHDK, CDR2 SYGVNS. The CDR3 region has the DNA TGTGCCAGCAGTGATCAGAGCTCTGGGGCCAACGTCCGGACTTTC. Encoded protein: CASSDQSSGANVRTF.

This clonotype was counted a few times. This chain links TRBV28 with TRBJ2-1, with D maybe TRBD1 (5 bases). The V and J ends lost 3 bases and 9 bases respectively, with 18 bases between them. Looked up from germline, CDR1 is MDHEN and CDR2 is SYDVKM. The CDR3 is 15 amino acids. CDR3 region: CASSFGRGRPSEQFF. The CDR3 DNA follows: TGTGCCAGCAGTTTCGGTAGGGGCCGCCCCAGTGAGCAGTTCTTC.

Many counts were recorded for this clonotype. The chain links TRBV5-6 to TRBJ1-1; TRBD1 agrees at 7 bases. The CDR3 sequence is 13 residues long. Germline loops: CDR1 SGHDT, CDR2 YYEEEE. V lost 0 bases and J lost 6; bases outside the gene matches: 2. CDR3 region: CASSLGQGPEAFF. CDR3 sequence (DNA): TGTGCCAGCAGCTTGGGACAGGGTCCTGAAGCTTTCTTT.

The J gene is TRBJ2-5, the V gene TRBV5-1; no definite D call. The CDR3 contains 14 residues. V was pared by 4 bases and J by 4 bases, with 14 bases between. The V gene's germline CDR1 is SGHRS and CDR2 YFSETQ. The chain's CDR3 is CASSPQVAGETQYF. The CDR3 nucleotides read TGCGCCAGCAGCCCTCAGGTGGCCGGAGAGACCCAGTACTTC.

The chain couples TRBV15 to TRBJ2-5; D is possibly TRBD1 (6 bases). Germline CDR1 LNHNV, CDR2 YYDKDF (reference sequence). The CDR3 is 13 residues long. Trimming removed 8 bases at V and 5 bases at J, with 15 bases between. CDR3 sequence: CATSGVLRETQYF. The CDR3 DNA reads TGTGCCACCTCAGGGGTTTTGAGGGAGACCCAGTACTTC.

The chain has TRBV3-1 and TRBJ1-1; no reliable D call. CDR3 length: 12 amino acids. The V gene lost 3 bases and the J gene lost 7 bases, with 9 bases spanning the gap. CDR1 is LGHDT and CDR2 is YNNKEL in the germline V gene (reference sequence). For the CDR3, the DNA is TGTGCCAGCAGCCAGCGTCGGAGTGAAGCTTTCTTT. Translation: CASSQRRSEAFF.

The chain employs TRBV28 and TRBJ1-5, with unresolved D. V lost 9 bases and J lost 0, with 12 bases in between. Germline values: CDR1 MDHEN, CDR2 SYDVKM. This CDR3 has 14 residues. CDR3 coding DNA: TGTGCCAGTGTAAGGGCTTATAGCAATCAGCCCCAGCATTTT. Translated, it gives CASVRAYSNQPQHF.

The CDR3 sequence: CASSSDNVSRHNEQFF. In DNA, the CDR3 is TGTGCCAGCTCATCTGATAATGTCTCGCGGCACAATGAGCAGTTCTTC. The chain recombines TRBV18 with TRBJ2-1; D not resolved. This CDR3 has 16 amino acids. Germline V gives CDR1 KGHSH, CDR2 LQKENI. V gave up 5 bases and J gave up 5 bases, with 19 bases separating them.

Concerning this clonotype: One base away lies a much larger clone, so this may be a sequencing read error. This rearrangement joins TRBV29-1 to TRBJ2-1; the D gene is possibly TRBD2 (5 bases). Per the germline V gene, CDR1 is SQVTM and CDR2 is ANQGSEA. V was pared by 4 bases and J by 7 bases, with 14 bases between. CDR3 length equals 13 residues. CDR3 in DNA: TGCAGCGTTGGGCCTAGCTTATATAATGAGCAGTTCTTC. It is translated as CSVGPSLYNEQFF.

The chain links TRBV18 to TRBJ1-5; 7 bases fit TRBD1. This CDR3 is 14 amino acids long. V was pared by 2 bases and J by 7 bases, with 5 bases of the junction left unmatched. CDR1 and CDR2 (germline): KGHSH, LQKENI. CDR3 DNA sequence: TGTGCCAGCTCACCAAATACAGGGGACCAGCCCCAGCATTTT. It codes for CASSPNTGDQPQHF.